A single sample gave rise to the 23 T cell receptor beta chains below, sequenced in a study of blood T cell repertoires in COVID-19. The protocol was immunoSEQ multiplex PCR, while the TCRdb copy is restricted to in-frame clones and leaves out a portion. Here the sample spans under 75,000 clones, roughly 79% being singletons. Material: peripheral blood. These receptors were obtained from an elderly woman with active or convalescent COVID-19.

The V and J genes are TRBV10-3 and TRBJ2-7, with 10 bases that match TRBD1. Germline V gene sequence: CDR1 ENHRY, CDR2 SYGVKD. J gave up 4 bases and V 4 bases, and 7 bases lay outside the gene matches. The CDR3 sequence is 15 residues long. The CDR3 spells CAISAARDRGYEQYF. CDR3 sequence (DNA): TGTGCCATCAGTGCTGCTAGGGACAGGGGTTACGAGCAGTACTTC.

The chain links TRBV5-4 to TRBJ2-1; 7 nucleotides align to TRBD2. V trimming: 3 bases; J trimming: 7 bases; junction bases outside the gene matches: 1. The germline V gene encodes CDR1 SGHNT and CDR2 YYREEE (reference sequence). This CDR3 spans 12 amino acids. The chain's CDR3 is CASSSGGNEQFF. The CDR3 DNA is TGTGCCAGCAGCTCGGGGGGTAATGAGCAGTTCTTC.

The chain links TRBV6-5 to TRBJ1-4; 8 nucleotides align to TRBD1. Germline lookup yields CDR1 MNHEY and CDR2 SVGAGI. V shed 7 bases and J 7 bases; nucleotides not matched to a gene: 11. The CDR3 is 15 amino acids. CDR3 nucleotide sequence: TGTGCCAGCAATAGAGACAGGGGTAGTGCTGAAAAACTGTTTTTT. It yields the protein CASNRDRGSAEKLFF.

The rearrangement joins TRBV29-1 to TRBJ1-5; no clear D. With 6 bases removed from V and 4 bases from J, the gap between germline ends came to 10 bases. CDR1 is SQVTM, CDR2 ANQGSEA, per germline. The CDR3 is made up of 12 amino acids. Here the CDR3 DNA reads TGCAGCGTGGGAGGGTTAAATCAGCCCCAGCATTTT. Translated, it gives CSVGGLNQPQHF.

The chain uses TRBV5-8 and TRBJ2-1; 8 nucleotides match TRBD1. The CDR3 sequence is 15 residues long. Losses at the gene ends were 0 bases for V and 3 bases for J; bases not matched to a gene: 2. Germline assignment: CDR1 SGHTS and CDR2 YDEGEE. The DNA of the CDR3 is TGTGCCAGCAGCTTGGTGGGACAGGTCTACAATGAGCAGTTCTTC. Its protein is CASSLVGQVYNEQFF.

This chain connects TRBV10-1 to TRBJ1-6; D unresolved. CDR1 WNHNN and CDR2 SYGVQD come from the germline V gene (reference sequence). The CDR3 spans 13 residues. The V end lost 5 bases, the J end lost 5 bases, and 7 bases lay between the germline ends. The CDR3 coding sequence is TGCGCCAGCAGTTCGGAGAATAATTCACCCCTCCACTTT. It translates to CASSSENNSPLHF.

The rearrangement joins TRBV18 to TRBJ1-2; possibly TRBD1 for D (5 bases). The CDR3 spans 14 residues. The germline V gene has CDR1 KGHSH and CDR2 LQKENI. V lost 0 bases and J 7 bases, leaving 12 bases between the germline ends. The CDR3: CASSPPVGVGGYTF. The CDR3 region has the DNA TGTGCCAGCTCACCACCGGTAGGGGTTGGTGGCTACACCTTC.

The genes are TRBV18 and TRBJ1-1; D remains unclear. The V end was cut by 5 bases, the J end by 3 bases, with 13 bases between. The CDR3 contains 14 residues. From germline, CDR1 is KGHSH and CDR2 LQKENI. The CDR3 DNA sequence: TGTGCCAGCTCAGTAGTCGGGAGGGACACTGAAGCTTTCTTT. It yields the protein CASSVVGRDTEAFF.

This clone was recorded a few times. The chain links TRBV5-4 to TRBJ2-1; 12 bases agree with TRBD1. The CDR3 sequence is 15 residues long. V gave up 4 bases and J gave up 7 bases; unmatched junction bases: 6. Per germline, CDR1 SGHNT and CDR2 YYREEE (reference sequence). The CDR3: CASSRPGQGANEQFF. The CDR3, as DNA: TGTGCCAGCAGCCGACCGGGACAGGGGGCAAATGAGCAGTTCTTC.

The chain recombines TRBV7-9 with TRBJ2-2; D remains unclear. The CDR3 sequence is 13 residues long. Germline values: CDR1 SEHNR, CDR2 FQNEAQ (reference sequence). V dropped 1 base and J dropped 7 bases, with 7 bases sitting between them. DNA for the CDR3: TGTGCCAGCAGCTTAGATCAGATCGGGGAGCTGTTTTTT. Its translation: CASSLDQIGELFF.

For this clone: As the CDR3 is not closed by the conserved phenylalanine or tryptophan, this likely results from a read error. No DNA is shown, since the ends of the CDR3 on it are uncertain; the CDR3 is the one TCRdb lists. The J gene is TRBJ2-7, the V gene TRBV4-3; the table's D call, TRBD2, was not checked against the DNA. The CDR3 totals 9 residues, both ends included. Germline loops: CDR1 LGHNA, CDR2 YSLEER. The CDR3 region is CASSQGFGG.

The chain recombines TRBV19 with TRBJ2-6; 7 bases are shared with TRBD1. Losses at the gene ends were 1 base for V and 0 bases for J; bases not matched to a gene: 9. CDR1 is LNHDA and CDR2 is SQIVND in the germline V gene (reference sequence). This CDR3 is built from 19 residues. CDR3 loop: CASSIGVGTASSGANVLTF. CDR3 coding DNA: TGTGCCAGTAGTATAGGGGTGGGGACAGCTAGCTCTGGGGCCAACGTCCTGACTTTC.

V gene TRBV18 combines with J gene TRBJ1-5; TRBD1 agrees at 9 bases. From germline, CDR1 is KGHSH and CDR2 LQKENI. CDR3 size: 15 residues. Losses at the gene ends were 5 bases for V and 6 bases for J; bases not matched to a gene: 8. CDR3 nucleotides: TGTGCCAGCTCAGAGGGACAGGGTGGTAGTCAGCCCCAGCATTTT. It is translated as CASSEGQGGSQPQHF.

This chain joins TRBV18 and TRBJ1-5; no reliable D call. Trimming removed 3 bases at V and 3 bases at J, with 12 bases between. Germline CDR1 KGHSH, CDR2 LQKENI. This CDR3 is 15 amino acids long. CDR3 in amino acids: CASSPVDTYNQPQHF. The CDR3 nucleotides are TGTGCCAGCTCACCCGTAGACACTTACAATCAGCCCCAGCATTTT. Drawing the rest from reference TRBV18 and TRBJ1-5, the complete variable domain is NAGVMQNPRHLVRRRGQEARLRCSPMKGHSHVYWYRQLPEEGLKFMVYLQKENIIDESGMPKERFSAEFPKEGPSILRIQQVVRGDSAAYFCASSPVDTYNQPQHFGDGTRLSIL.

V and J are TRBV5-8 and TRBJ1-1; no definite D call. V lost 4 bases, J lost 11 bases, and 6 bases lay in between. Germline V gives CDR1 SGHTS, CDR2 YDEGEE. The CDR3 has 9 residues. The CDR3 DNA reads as TGTGCCAGCAGCCACGGGGCTTTCTTT. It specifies CASSHGAFF.

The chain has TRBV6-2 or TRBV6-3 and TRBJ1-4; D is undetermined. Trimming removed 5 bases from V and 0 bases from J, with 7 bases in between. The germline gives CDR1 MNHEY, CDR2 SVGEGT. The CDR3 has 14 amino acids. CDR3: CASSRVATNEKLFF. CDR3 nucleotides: TGTGCCAGCAGTCGGGTTGCAACTAATGAAAAACTGTTTTTT.

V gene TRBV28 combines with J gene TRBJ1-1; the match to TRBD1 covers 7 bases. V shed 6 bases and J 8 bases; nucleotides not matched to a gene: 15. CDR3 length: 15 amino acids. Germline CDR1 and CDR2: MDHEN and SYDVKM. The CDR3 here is CASSSRQGWVAEAFF. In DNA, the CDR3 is TGTGCCAGCAGCTCTCGACAGGGCTGGGTTGCCGAAGCTTTCTTT.

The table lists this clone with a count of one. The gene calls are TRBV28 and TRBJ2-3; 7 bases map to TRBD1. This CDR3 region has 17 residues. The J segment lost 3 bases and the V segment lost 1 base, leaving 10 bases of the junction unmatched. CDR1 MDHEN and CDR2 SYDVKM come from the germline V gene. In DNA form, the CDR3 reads TGTGCCAGCAGTTTATTTCCCCCCAACAGGGGAACAGATACGCAGTATTTT. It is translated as CASSLFPPNRGTDTQYF.

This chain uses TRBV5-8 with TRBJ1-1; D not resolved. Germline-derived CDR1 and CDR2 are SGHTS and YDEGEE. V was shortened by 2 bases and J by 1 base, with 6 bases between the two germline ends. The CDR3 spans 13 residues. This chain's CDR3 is CASSFGWNTEAFF. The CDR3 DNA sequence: TGTGCCAGCAGCTTCGGGTGGAACACTGAAGCTTTCTTT.

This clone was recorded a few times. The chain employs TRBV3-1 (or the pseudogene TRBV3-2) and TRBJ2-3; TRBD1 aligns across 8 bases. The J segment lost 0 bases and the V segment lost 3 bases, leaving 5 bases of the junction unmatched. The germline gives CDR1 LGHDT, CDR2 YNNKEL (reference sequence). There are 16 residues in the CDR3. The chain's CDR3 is CASSHRRGLSTDTQYF. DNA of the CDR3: TGTGCCAGCAGCCACCGCAGGGGGCTAAGCACAGATACGCAGTATTTT.

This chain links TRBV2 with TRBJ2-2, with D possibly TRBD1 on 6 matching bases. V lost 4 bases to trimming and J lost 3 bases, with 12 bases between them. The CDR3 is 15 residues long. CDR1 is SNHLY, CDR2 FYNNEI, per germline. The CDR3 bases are TGTGCCAGCAGTGGATGGGGACAAGACACCGGGGAGCTGTTTTTT. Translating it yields CASSGWGQDTGELFF. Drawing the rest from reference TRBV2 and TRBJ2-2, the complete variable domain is EPEVTQTPSHQVTQMGQEVILRCVPISNHLYFYWYRQILGQKVEFLVSFYNNEISEKSEIFDDQFSVERPDGSNFTLKIRSTKLEDSAMYFCASSGWGQDTGELFFGEGSRLTVL.

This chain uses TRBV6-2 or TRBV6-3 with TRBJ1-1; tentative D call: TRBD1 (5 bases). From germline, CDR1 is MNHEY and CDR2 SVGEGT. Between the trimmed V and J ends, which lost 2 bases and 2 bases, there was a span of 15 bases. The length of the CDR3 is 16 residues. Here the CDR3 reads CASSYLTGRGNTEAFF. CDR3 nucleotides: TGTGCCAGCAGTTACCTAACCGGGCGGGGCAACACTGAAGCTTTCTTT.

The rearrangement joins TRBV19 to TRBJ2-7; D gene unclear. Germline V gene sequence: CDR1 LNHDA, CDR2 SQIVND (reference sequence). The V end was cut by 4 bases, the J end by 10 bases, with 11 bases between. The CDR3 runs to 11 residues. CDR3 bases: TGTGCCAGTAGTACGCCTACGAATCAGTACTTC. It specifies CASSTPTNQYF.